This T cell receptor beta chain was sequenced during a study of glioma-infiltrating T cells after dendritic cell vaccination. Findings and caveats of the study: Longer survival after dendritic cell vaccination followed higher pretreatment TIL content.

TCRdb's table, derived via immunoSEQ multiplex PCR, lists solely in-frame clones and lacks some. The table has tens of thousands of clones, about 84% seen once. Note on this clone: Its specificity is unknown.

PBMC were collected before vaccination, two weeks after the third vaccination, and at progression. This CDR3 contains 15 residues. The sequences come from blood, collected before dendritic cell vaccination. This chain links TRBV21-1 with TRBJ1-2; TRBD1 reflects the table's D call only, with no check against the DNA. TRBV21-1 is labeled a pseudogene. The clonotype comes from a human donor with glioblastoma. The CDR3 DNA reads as TGTGCCAGCAGCAAAGGGACAGCCTCTAACTATGGCTACACCTTC. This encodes CASSKGTASNYGYTF.